This TCR beta chain emerged from a study of OX40 agonist ivuxolimab in advanced cancers. Some background on the complete study: Ivuxolimab was an agonistic, fully human IgG2 monoclonal antibody directed against OX40 (CD134), a costimulatory receptor. Intravenous ivuxolimab was administered to patients every 2 weeks at six dose levels: 0.01, 0.1, 0.3, 1.5, 3 and 10 mg/kg. Of the approximately 50 dose-escalation patients, hepatocellular carcinoma was present in around 20, melanoma in approximately 15, renal cell carcinoma in 9 and head and neck cancer in 9. In the dose-escalation cohort, 75% to 90% of patients were male, and the mean age was 60 years with a range of about 20 to 80. Prior anti-PD-1, anti-PD-L1 or anti-CTLA-4 therapy was permitted, and checkpoint inhibitors had been received by roughly two fifths of dose-escalation patients. Partial responses occurred in three dose-escalation patients, of whom one had hepatocellular carcinoma and two had cutaneous melanoma. The purpose of peripheral TCRbeta sequencing was to test whether ivuxolimab changed TCR sequence diversity and led to clonal T-cell expansion. The monotherapy dose-escalation portion (N of about 50 patients) of the phase I ivuxolimab trial is reported in the paper.

General conclusions and limits of the study: At doses of 0.1 to 3.0 mg/kg, clonal expansion of both CD4+ and CD8+ blood T cells was observed from baseline to week 6. Antigen specificity was not determined for the clonally expanded peripheral T cells. In the 0.1-3.0 mg/kg groups, partial responders had among the lowest normalized peripheral clonal expansion, particularly in CD8+ T cells. After ivuxolimab, CD8+ T cells had more expanded clones than CD4+ T cells on average. Low levels of normalized T-cell clonal expansion were also seen in some patients who did not respond.

Genomic DNA was isolated from the sorted cells so that the TCRbeta CDR3 region could be sequenced. The immunoSEQ Assay was used to sequence the TCRbeta CDR3 regions. TCRdb retrieved this table from immuneACCESS and kept in-frame rearrangements only. Not all clones are present; in checked studies, unresolved V genes account for under half, and no reason is known for the remainder. This sample comprises about 62,000 clones, around 93% of them detected only once. Of the sample, about an eighth is held by the ten largest clones. The trial excluded patients who had a history of autoimmune disease or who were on systemic immunosuppression. Peripheral blood for TCR sequencing was collected from all dose cohorts at baseline, on cycle 4 day 1, and on cycle 7 day 1. Samples were obtained from an open-label, multicenter, first-in-human phase I dose-escalation trial of ivuxolimab. The trial enrolled adults with locally advanced or metastatic head and neck squamous cell, hepatocellular, melanoma or renal cell carcinoma. CD4+ and CD8+ T cells were sorted separately from peripheral blood before TCR sequencing.

This clone is a singleton in its sample. Its antigen has not been determined. Base quality data are lacking; no much larger clone is found one base away. The CDR1 and CDR2 encoded by the germline V gene are SGHVS and FNYEAQ. From the cysteine through the phenylalanine, the CDR3 covers 16 amino acids. CDR3 DNA is the only sequence kept; it has 48 bases, read in frame from the first base. The trim is 2 bases for V and 7 bases for J, with a gap of 17 bases between the germline ends. This TCR was recovered from an adult with an advanced solid tumor such as melanoma, head and neck, liver or kidney cancer. Sample: CD4+ or CD8+ T cells sorted from blood, taken in a trial of the OX40 agonist ivuxolimab. The receptor chain draws on TRBV7-6 and TRBJ2-2; too little of a D gene remains to name it. The DNA is TGTGCCAGCAGCTTACCACGTGGCCAGGCCGACGGGGAGCTGTTTTTT. It encodes CASSLPRGQADGELFF.